A selection of T cell receptor beta chains follows, all from one sample in a study of T-cell reconstitution after alpha-beta-depleted transplantation in children. TCRdb used MiXCR to reprocess the PCR reads, holding one entry per CDR3 protein. The profile shows about 76,000 distinct CDR3 sequences, 12% to 15% of them singletons. This specimen consisted of PBMCs, mostly from graft donor cells, obtained 180 days after TCRalphabeta/CD19-depleted stem cell transplant. All receptors derive from a male patient between 2 and 15 years old who had a stem cell transplant for acute lymphoblastic leukemia, so the T cells may come from the graft donor. Each CDR3 is given with its conserved first and last residue. A D gene is named only where the DNA matches it firmly. Where a row states a size, it is once, few, many or the class of an expanded clone; other rows omit it.

size,J,V,D,CDR3,DNA
-,TRBJ1-1,TRBV12-3/TRBV12-4,-,CASSYGQANTEAFF,TGTGCCAGCAGTTATGGGCAGGCCAACACTGAAGCTTTCTTT
-,TRBJ1-2,TRBV7-9,-,CATKGGQGYTF,TGTGCCACAAAGGGGGGGCAAGGCTACACCTTC
-,TRBJ2-2,TRBV18,-,CASSLDRPPNTGELFF,TGTGCCAGCTCCCTAGACAGACCACCGAACACCGGGGAGCTGTTTTTT
many,TRBJ2-3,TRBV10-3,-,CAISALDMWLTDTQYF,TGTGCCATCAGTGCCCTGGACATGTGGCTCACAGATACGCAGTATTTT
-,TRBJ2-7,TRBV7-2,-,CASSPSGVLGEQYF,TGTGCCAGCAGCCCCTCGGGGGTTTTAGGCGAGCAGTACTTC
-,TRBJ2-7,TRBV20-1,-,CSARGRTYEQYF,TGCAGTGCTAGAGGCCGGACCTACGAGCAGTACTTC
-,TRBJ1-5,TRBV7-8,-,CASSLLNSKKNQPQHF,TGTGCCAGCAGCTTATTAAATTCCAAAAAGAATCAGCCCCAGCATTTT
-,TRBJ1-2,TRBV6-1,TRBD1,CASSERDRDSDGYTF,TGTGCCAGCAGTGAGCGGGACAGGGATAGCGATGGCTACACCTTC
few,TRBJ1-5,TRBV12-3/TRBV12-4,-,CASSRQGFYQPQHF,TGTGCCAGCAGTCGCCAGGGCTTTTACCAGCCCCAGCATTTT
few,TRBJ1-5,TRBV4-3,-,CASSRQAHNQPQHF,TGCGCCAGCAGCAGGCAGGCTCACAATCAGCCCCAGCATTTT
few,TRBJ2-1,TRBV24-1,-,CATSDLRLGVFF,TGTGCCACCAGTGATTTGCGTCTAGGGGTGTTCTTC
few,TRBJ2-1,TRBV9,-,CASSVERVPYNEQFF,TGTGCCAGCAGCGTAGAAAGGGTCCCCTACAATGAGCAGTTCTTC
-,TRBJ2-7,TRBV27,-,CASSSWDTTYEQYF,TGTGCCAGCAGTTCTTGGGACACGACCTACGAGCAGTACTTC
many,TRBJ2-5,TRBV12-3/TRBV12-4,-,CASSWLRRKTAETQYF,TGTGCCAGCAGTTGGCTACGAAGGAAGACGGCGGAGACCCAGTACTTC
-,TRBJ1-4,TRBV6-2/TRBV6-3,-,CASSRNLRAATNEKLFF,TGTGCCAGCAGCCGGAACCTTAGGGCGGCAACTAATGAAAAACTGTTTTTT
few,TRBJ2-3,TRBV5-1,TRBD2,CASSAPSFAGDADTQYF,TGCGCCAGCAGCGCCCCATCGTTCGCGGGAGACGCAGATACGCAGTATTTT
few,TRBJ2-7,TRBV29-1,TRBD2,CSVSTSGSSYEQYF,TGCAGCGTTTCGACTAGCGGGAGCTCCTACGAGCAGTACTTC
-,TRBJ2-7,TRBV20-1,-,CSACSGITYEQYF,TGCAGTGCTTGTAGCGGAATTACCTACGAGCAGTACTTC
-,TRBJ1-2,TRBV6-1,-,CASRAMGARGYYGYTF,TGTGCCAGCAGGGCTATGGGGGCACGGGGTTACTATGGCTACACCTTC
-,TRBJ1-1,TRBV6-2/TRBV6-3,-,CASSWGTVLMNTEAFF,TGTGCCAGCAGCTGGGGGACGGTACTCATGAACACTGAAGCTTTCTTT
many,TRBJ1-1,TRBV5-1,-,CASSLASGMNTEAFF,TGCGCCAGCAGCTTGGCCTCAGGGATGAACACTGAAGCTTTCTTT
few,TRBJ2-6,TRBV20-1,-,CSAKGSGANVLTF,TGCAGTGCTAAGGGCTCTGGGGCCAACGTCCTGACTTTC
few,TRBJ2-5,TRBV9,-,CASSLFPGLQETQYF,TGTGCCAGCAGCCTCTTCCCGGGACTCCAAGAGACCCAGTACTTC
few,TRBJ2-3,TRBV11-2,TRBD2,CASSRGENTQYF,TGTGCCAGCAGCCGGGGGGAGAATACGCAGTATTTT
many,TRBJ2-3,TRBV7-2,TRBD2,CASTGISGISTDTQYF,TGTGCCAGCACCGGGATTAGCGGGATTAGCACAGATACGCAGTATTTT
-,TRBJ2-7,TRBV6-2/TRBV6-3,TRBD1,CASNIDRGAYEQYF,TGTGCCAGCAACATCGACAGGGGGGCCTACGAGCAGTACTTC
-,TRBJ1-2,TRBV11-2,-,CASSFTQGHMAGYTF,TGTGCCAGCAGCTTTACCCAAGGACATATGGCTGGCTACACCTTC
-,TRBJ2-3,TRBV9,-,CASSVEAGAPDTQYF,TGTGCCAGCAGCGTAGAAGCGGGCGCCCCAGATACGCAGTATTTT
many,TRBJ2-3,TRBV20-1,-,CSAETLDTQYF,TGCAGTGCTGAAACTTTGGATACGCAGTATTTT